This TCR beta chain was identified in a study of CD8+CD57+ T cells in acquired aplastic anemia. For the study at large: Each DNA sample taken from sorted CD4+ and CD8+ cells came to about 3 ug on average.

Germline V gives CDR1 DFQATT, CDR2 SNEGSKA (reference sequence). The CDR3 has 13 amino acids. The ends lost 7 bases at V and 5 bases at J; junction bases unmatched: 6. Both TCR beta VDJ combination and CDR3 sequence profiling were carried out. Genomic DNA was the template for this profiling. Each CDR3 protein is one row after TCRdb ran MiXCR on the reads. The data contain 160,000 or so distinct CDR3 sequences, 71% of them singletons. Regarding the study as a whole: Patients shared some 29 CD8+ CDR3 sequences with controls.

A remark on this clonotype: Antigen: not known.

CD8+CD57+ cell expansion had been shown by flow cytometry in patients chosen for sequencing. The cohort consisted entirely of patients having severe acquired aplastic anemia. The receptor comes from a human donor with aplastic anemia. Sequencing was carried out using sorted CD4+, CD8+, or CD8+CD57+ T cells (not recorded which) from PBMCs. J is TRBJ2-3 and V is TRBV20-1; 10 bases match TRBD1. CDR3 nucleotides: TGCAGTGTCCTCGGACAGGGGGGAGATACGCAGTATTTT. This translates into CSVLGQGGDTQYF.